Included here is one TCR beta chain sequence, with context. The specificity of this receptor is unknown. It has no much larger one-base neighbor in the sample; base qualities were not kept. This record belongs to a study of blood T cell repertoires in COVID-19 (dated by TCRdb to 2018 to 2021). At the level of the whole study: Samples covering the acute and convalescent phases of COVID-19 were provided by collaborators in the United States, Italy and Spain. The prospective study material was composed of cDNA or gDNA derived from T cells, B-cell-depleted T cells, or PBMCs. The dataset comprised deeply sampled blood TCRbeta repertoires from subjects exposed to, actively infected with, or recovered from COVID-19. A freely available public database, intended as a resource for researchers studying the immune response to SARS-CoV-2, is where the repertoires were released. The samples were drawn from two sources: the first 160 participants of the ongoing ImmuneRACE study, and over 950 subjects contributed by 6 global collaborators. The sample metadata nearly always contained a de-identified subject ID, COVID-19 status, age in years and sex. HLA class I and class II types, where available, came from metadata supplied by the sample provider rather than from assay-based typing.

Broad study findings and their caveats: The quantity of clinical and demographic metadata differed by source and by participant and was supplied without curation.

Samples from volunteer blood donors who had recovered from COVID-19 were contributed by a second Seattle source. Each collaborating institution followed its own protocols to collect whole blood in K2EDTA tubes. For TCRbeta analysis, collaborator samples were shipped as frozen whole blood, as isolated PBMCs, or as DNA extracted from either sample type. TCRbeta CDR3 regions were amplified from genomic DNA using the immunoSEQ Assay, a bias-controlled multiplex PCR. The authors' analysis ran thus. Within the assay, amplification of reference gene primers was used to estimate how many nucleated cells each sample contained. To quantify the absolute abundance of each unique TCRbeta CDR3 rearrangement, sequence reads were collapsed and filtered. For each sample, productive Simpson clonality was calculated as the square root of Simpson's diversity index over productive rearrangements. TCRdb limited this immuneACCESS table to in-frame rearrangements with V and J called. A share of clones is missing; checked studies link under half to unresolved V genes, and the rest is unexplained. V and J calls and clone size are those listed in that table; D and trimming were worked out from the DNA. Present in this sample are about 240,000 clones, about 83% of which were seen just once. Of the sample, 1.9% falls within the top ten clones.

V and J are truncated by 2 bases and 1 base respectively, leaving an intervening sequence of 10 bases. Based on the germline V gene (reference sequence), the CDR1 and CDR2 sequences are SGHKS and YYEKEE. The CDR3, cysteine through phenylalanine, is 15 amino acids long. The read is trimmed to its CDR3 DNA, 45 bases read in frame from base 1. The sequencing input was peripheral blood. This chain joins TRBV5-5 to TRBJ1-5; a tentative D match to TRBD1 spans 5 bases. The TCR comes from a man between 25 and 39 years old who had recovered from COVID-19. The CDR3 sequence is CASSFGRGSNQPQHF. The DNA sequence is given as TGTGCCAGCAGCTTTGGGAGGGGCAGCAATCAGCCCCAGCATTTT.